This TCR beta chain was recovered during a study of blood T cell repertoires in COVID-19. Study-level information: Donors in the United States, Italy and Spain gave samples during acute or convalescent COVID-19. Sources were T cells, B-cell-depleted T cells, or PBMCs; the material itself was cDNA or gDNA.

Under the authors' procedure: Researchers report that nucleated cell counts were estimated from reference gene primer amplification. Produced via immunoSEQ multiplex PCR; TCRdb's table is partial and in-frame only. The DNA was the basis for D and trimming; V, J and clone size are from that table. The sample lists 150,000 to 250,000 clones, around 79% occurring once. Seattle participants joined during active infection and were tracked over time. CDR1 is MRHNA and CDR2 is SNTAGT in the germline V gene. Trimming stripped 5 bases from V and 5 bases from J, with 14 bases between. The CDR3 sequence is 14 residues long.

This chain links TRBV6-4 with TRBJ2-3, with D perhaps TRBD2 (5 bases). The clonotype was recovered from a woman aged 40 to 49 with COVID-19, enrolled during active disease. The specimen was peripheral blood. The CDR3: CASSPTTGLDTQYF. For the CDR3, the DNA is TGTGCCAGCAGTCCTACCACTGGACTAGATACGCAGTATTTT.